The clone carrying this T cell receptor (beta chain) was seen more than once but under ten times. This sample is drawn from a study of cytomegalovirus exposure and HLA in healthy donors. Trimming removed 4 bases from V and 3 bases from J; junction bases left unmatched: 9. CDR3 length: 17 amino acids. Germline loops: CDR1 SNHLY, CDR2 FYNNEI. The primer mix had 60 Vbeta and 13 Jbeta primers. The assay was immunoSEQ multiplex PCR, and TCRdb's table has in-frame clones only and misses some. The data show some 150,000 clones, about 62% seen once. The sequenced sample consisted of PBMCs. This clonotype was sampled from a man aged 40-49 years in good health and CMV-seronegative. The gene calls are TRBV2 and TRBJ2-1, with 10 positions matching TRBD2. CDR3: CASSGASGSLGYNEQFF. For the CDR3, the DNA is TGTGCCAGCAGTGGGGCTAGCGGGAGTCTGGGCTACAATGAGCAGTTCTTC.